The clone carrying this T cell receptor beta chain was counted many times. Its antigen is unidentified. This specimen belongs to a study of T cell repertoires in cytomegalovirus infection. Losses at the gene ends were 6 bases for V and 2 bases for J; bases not matched to a gene: 7. This CDR3 is built from 15 residues. CDR1 and CDR2 (germline): MDHEN, SYDVKM. Study findings and constraints: Based on cumulative public TCR beta family frequency, carriers of CMV plus the relevant HLA were identified.

TCRdb fed the reads into MiXCR, producing one record per CDR3 protein. This sample has under 130,000 distinct CDR3 sequences, with roughly 39% found just once. The TCR comes from a human donor in good health (CMV status not recorded). Some clones in this sample may be carry-over from other donors' samples. This specimen consisted of CD8+ T cells from cultured PBMCs, obtained from culture after CMV antigen stimulation. The genes are TRBV28 and TRBJ1-5; 7 positions match TRBD1. The CDR3 loop is CASRYQGEGNQPQHF. DNA of the CDR3: TGTGCCAGCAGATACCAGGGGGAGGGCAATCAGCCCCAGCATTTT.